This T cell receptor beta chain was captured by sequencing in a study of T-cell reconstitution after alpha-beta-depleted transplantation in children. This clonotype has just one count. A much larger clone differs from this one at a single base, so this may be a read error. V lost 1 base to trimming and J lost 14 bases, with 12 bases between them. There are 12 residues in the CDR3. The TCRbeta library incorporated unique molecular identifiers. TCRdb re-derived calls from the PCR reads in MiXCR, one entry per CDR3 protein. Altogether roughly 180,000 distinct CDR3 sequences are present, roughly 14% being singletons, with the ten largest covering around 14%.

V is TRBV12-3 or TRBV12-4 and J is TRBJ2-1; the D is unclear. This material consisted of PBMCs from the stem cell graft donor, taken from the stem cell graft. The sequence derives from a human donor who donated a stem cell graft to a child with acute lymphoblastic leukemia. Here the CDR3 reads CASSLGTQRKFF. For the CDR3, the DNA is TGTGCCAGCAGTTTAGGCACACAGCGAAAGTTCTTC.